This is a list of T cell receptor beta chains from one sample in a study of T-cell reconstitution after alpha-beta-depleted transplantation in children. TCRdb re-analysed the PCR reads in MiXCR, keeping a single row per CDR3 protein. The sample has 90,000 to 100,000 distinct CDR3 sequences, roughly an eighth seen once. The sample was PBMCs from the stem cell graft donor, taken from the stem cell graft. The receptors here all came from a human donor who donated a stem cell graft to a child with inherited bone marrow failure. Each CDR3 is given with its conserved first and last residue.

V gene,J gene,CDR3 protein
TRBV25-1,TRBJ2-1,CASSQIKRENEQFF
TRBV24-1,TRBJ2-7,CATSDWRTPGQFTYEQYF
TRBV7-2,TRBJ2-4,CASSSPQGAKNIQYF
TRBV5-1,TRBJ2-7,CASTPPGGEQYF
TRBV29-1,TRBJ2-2,CSVKEANTGELFF
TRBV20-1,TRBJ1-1,CSAREPKKGTEAFF
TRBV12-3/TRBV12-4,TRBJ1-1,CAIPVMGITEAFF
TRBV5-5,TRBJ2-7,CASSLRQVLDEQYF
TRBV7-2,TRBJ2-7,CASSFGSGHEQYF
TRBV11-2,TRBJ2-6,CASSPTGARSGANVLTF
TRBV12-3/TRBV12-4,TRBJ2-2,CASSPRGGRLAGATGELFF
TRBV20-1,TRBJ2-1,CSGRGPGLAGGPDYNEQFF
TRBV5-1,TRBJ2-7,CASSLDAGNPYEQYF
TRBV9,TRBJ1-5,CASSDGQGGQPQHF
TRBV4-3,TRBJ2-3,CASSQDHADTQYF
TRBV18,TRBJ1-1,CASSPRRHRGPGTEAFF
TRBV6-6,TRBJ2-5,CASKGLAGAETQYF
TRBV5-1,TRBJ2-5,CASSWDGALQETQYF
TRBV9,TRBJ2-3,CASSTAVADTQYF
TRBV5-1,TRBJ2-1,CASSSGLAPYNEQFF
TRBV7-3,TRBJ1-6,CASSSGQGAGSPLHF
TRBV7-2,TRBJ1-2,CASSLALGRQGLNYGYTF
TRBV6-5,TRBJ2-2,CASSYIGGGTNTGELFF
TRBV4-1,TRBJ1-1,CATGHSNTEAFF